This section outlines one T cell receptor (beta chain) sequence together with its context. No antigen is known for it. V gave up 7 bases and J gave up 0 bases; unmatched junction bases: 11. Germline values: CDR1 MGHRA, CDR2 YSYEKL. The CDR3 is made up of 16 amino acids. This sample was included in a study of cytomegalovirus exposure and HLA in healthy donors. A multiplex PCR was run with 60 Vbeta primers and 13 Jbeta primers. Only in-frame clones appear in the TCRdb table, and some are missing; sequencing was by immunoSEQ multiplex PCR. This sample yields about 230,000 clones, of which 85% to 90% are seen a single time; roughly 1.3% belongs to the top ten. Study conclusions and caveats: Most TCR sequences proved rare, with some public TCRs found in many donors.

Sequencing was done on a sample of PBMCs. The V call is TRBV4-1, the J call TRBJ1-1; the match to TRBD1 covers 7 bases. This TCR derives from a human donor in good health. CDR3 sequence reads: CASTGGLRDMNTEAFF. As DNA, the CDR3 is TGCGCCAGCACAGGGGGTCTTAGGGACATGAACACTGAAGCTTTCTTT.